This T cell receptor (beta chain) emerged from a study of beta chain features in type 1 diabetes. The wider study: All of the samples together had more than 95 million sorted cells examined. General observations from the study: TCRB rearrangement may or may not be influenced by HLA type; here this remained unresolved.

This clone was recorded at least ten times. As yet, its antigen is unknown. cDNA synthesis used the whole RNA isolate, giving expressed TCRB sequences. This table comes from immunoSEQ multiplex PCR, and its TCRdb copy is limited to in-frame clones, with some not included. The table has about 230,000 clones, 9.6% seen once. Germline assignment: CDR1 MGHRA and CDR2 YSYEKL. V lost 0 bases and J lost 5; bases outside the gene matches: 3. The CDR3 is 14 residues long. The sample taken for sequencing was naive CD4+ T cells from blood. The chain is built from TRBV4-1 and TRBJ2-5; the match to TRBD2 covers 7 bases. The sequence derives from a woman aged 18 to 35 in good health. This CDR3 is CASSQDRAGETQYF. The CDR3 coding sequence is TGCGCCAGCAGCCAAGATCGAGCGGGGGAGACCCAGTACTTC.